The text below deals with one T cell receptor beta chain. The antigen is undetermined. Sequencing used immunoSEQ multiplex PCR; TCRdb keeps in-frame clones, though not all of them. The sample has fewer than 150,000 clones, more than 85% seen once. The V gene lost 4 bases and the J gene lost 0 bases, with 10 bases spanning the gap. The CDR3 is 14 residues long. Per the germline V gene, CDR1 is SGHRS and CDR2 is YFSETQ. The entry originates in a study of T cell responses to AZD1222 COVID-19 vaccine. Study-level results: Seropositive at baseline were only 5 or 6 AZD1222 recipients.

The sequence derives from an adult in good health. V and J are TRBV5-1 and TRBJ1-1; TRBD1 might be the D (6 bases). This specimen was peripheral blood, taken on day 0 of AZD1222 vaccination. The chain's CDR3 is CASSGGGLNTEAFF. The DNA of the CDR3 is TGCGCCAGCAGCGGGGGCGGACTGAACACTGAAGCTTTCTTT.